The rows below give T cell receptor beta chains drawn from one sample of a study of blood T cells in healthy people across ages. TCRdb independently ran MiXCR on the 5' RACE reads; one entry per CDR3 protein. Of roughly 1.9 million distinct CDR3 sequences listed, about two fifths were seen once; the top ten hold under 30%. Sequenced material: blood. These receptors were taken from a human donor in good health. Both conserved end residues are part of each CDR3. Fields, in order: V gene, J gene, clone size, D gene, CDR3 DNA, CDR3 protein. D genes are given only for firm matches. A clone size is listed for some rows: how often the clone was seen (once, few, many), or a class if it is expanded.

TRBV7-9	TRBJ2-4	-	-	TGTGCCAGCAGCCCTCCGGTATCCCCCCTAGCCAAAAACATTCAGTACTTC	CASSPPVSPLAKNIQYF
TRBV20-1	TRBJ2-1	-	TRBD2	TGCAGTGCTAGGTGGGGTAGCGGGGGGGCCGAAGGGCAGTTCTTC	CSARWGSGGAEGQFF
TRBV7-9	TRBJ2-1	-	-	TGTGCCAGCAGCTTGGGGTGGGAAAGGGACAATGAGCAGTTCTTC	CASSLGWERDNEQFF
TRBV7-2	TRBJ2-7	few	-	TGTGCCAGCAGCTTCCCGGGGAGCGGAGGCGAGCAGTACTTC	CASSFPGSGGEQYF
TRBV6-5	TRBJ1-1	few	-	TGTGCCAGCAGCCAATCCCGATTGGTCACTGAAGCTTTCTTT	CASSQSRLVTEAFF
TRBV12-3/TRBV12-4	TRBJ2-1	few	TRBD2	TGTGCCAGTCGGAGCGGGGGGGCCTATGAGCAGTTCTTC	CASRSGGAYEQFF
TRBV4-1	TRBJ2-4	few	-	TGCGCCAGCAGCCAGGCGACTAGGGGAGACATTCAGTACTTC	CASSQATRGDIQYF
TRBV12-3/TRBV12-4	TRBJ2-2	-	TRBD2	TGTGCCAGCAGTCCCTCGGCGGGGGGGCCGAGCACCGGGGAGCTGTTTTTT	CASSPSAGGPSTGELFF
TRBV7-9	TRBJ1-4	-	-	TGTGCCAGCAGCCCAACGGGTATTGCTAATGAAAAACTGTTTTTT	CASSPTGIANEKLFF
TRBV7-3	TRBJ2-3	few	-	TGTGCCAGCAGCTCCAGGGGGGCTAACACAGATACGCAGTATTTT	CASSSRGANTDTQYF
TRBV9	TRBJ2-5	few	-	TGTGCCAGCAGCGTAGAACTGTCTGGGGAGACCCAGTACTTC	CASSVELSGETQYF